Listed below are T cell receptor beta chains from one sample, sequenced in a study of T-cell memory formation after mild COVID-19. TCRdb reprocessed the 5' RACE reads with MiXCR, giving one entry per CDR3 protein. Here the sample spans about 290,000 distinct CDR3 sequences, approximately 16% being singletons. The specimen was PBMCs or a T cell subset sorted from them (not recorded which). All receptors derive from a man younger than 30 who had mild COVID-19 (a few samples of this study predate the infection). Cell type and time point are not known. CDR3s include the opening cysteine and the closing phenylalanine or tryptophan. A D gene is named only where the DNA matches it firmly. Size is stated for part of the rows, as once, few or many counts, or as a class when the clone is expanded.

d_gene	abundance	v_gene	j_gene	CDR3nt	CDR3aa
.	.	TRBV12-3/TRBV12-4	TRBJ2-4	TGTGCCAGCAGTTTAGAGGGGCGGATGGGAAACATTCAGTACTTC	CASSLEGRMGNIQYF
TRBD2	.	TRBV7-9	TRBJ2-1	TGTGCCAGCAGCTATTCTAGCGGGTTGGCTTACAATGAGCAGTTCTTC	CASSYSSGLAYNEQFF
.	few	TRBV2	TRBJ2-3	TGTGCCAGCAGTGAGGTAACCTCCTTTTCGGTGGCTACGCAGTATTTT	CASSEVTSFSVATQYF
TRBD1	few	TRBV12-3/TRBV12-4	TRBJ2-3	TGTGCCAGCAGTAATGGGGACAGGGAGTCAGATACGCAGTATTTT	CASSNGDRESDTQYF
.	.	TRBV6-2/TRBV6-3	TRBJ2-1	TGTGCCAGCAGTTACCCCGAGGGGTTTGGTTACAATGAGCAGTTCTTC	CASSYPEGFGYNEQFF
.	few	TRBV11-2	TRBJ2-3	TGTGCCAGCAGCATTCCCTCCCGGGGGACGCAGTATTTT	CASSIPSRGTQYF
TRBD1	.	TRBV12-3/TRBV12-4	TRBJ1-1	TGTGCCAGCAGGCACTACAGGGGCACTGAAGCTTTCTTT	CASRHYRGTEAFF
.	many	TRBV7-2	TRBJ1-4	TGTGCCAGCAGCTTAACAGGGTCAACTAATGAAAAACTGTTTTTT	CASSLTGSTNEKLFF
.	.	TRBV10-3	TRBJ1-2	TGTGCCATCAGTGAAGCCTCCTATGGCTGCACCTTC	CAISEASYGCTF
.	few	TRBV7-3	TRBJ2-1	TGTGCCAGCAGTTTATGGGCAGGTTTGTACAATGAGCAGTTCTTC	CASSLWAGLYNEQFF
TRBD2	.	TRBV7-2	TRBJ2-7	TGTGCCAGCAGCTTAAATAGCGGGGGGAGGGACGAGCAGTACTTC	CASSLNSGGRDEQYF
.	.	TRBV20-1	TRBJ2-4	TGCAGTGCTATAGACGACCAAAACATTCAGTACTTC	CSAIDDQNIQYF
TRBD1	.	TRBV5-6	TRBJ1-5	TGTGCCAGCAGCTTGAGGGACAGGGGGGCCAATCAGCCCCAGCATTTT	CASSLRDRGANQPQHF
.	.	TRBV5-1	TRBJ2-2	TGCGCCAGCAGCTATGTCGAAGGGGAGCTGTTTTTT	CASSYVEGELFF
.	few	TRBV5-1	TRBJ1-2	TGCGCCAGCAGCTTGGCCCTGTCTAACTATGGCTACACCTTC	CASSLALSNYGYTF